This T cell receptor beta chain is from a study of blood T cell repertoires in COVID-19. Overall study: COVID-19 samples, acute and convalescent, were from the United States, Italy and Spain.

This clone was found a few times. How the authors handled the data: For nucleated cells, counts were estimated from reference gene primer amplification. Method: immunoSEQ multiplex PCR; TCRdb's copy keeps in-frame clones and lacks some. That table supplies the V and J calls and clone size; D and trimming were determined from the DNA. The sample lists 200,000 to 250,000 clones, around 83% occurring once. The specimen sequenced was peripheral blood. The TCR was taken from a man aged 45 to 65 with active or convalescent COVID-19.

DNA for the CDR3: TGTGCCACCAGTGATTTGCAAGACAGGGGGTACACAGATACGCAGTATTTT. Protein: CATSDLQDRGYTDTQYF. This chain connects TRBV24-1 to TRBJ2-3; 9 bases line up with TRBD1. V was pared by 0 bases and J by 2 bases, with 5 bases of the junction left unmatched. CDR3 length: 17 residues. Germline V lookup: CDR1 KGHDR, CDR2 SFDVKD.